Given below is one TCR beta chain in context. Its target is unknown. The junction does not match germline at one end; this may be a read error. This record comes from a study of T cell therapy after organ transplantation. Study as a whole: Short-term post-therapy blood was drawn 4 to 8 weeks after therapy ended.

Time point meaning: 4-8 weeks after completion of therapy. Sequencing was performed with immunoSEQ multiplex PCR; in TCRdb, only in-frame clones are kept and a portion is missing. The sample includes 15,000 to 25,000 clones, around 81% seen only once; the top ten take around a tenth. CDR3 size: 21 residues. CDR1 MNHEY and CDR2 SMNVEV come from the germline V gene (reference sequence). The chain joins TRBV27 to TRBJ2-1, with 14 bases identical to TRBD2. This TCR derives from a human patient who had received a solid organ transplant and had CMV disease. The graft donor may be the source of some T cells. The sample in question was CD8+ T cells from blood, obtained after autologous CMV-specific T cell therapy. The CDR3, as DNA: TGTGTCAGCAGTTTATTCACCGGGACTAGCGGGAGAGACTCTTGGGTTTATGAGCAGTTCTTC. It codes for CVSSLFTGTSGRDSWVYEQFF.